The 27 T cell receptor beta chains below come from one sample, sequenced in a study of T-cell memory formation after mild COVID-19. TCRdb independently ran MiXCR on the 5' RACE reads; one entry per CDR3 protein. There are 250,000 or so distinct CDR3 sequences in the sample; more than 15% occur only once, and 23% lies in the top ten. Sequenced material: PBMCs or a T cell subset sorted from them (not recorded which). The receptors stem from a man younger than 35 who had mild COVID-19 (a few samples of this study predate the infection). Cell type and time point are not known.

This clonotype was counted a few times. This chain links TRBV6-1 with TRBJ2-7; D is unclear. V gave up 10 bases and J gave up 3 bases, with 7 bases separating them. Per the germline V gene, CDR1 is MNHNS and CDR2 is SASEGT. The CDR3 runs 10 residues. The DNA for the CDR3 is TGTGCCACCCTATACTACGAGCAGTACTTC. Translating gives CATLYYEQYF.

Only a few counts were recorded for this clonotype. This chain uses TRBV6-5 with TRBJ1-1, with D perhaps matching TRBD1 (6 bases). From germline, CDR1 is MNHEY and CDR2 SVGAGI. Between the trimmed V and J ends, which lost 4 bases and 3 bases, there was a span of 15 bases. The CDR3 runs 15 residues. Here the CDR3 DNA reads TGTGCCAGCAGTTGGGGGGGCGCACAGGACACTGAAGCTTTCTTT. Residues: CASSWGGAQDTEAFF.

The genes are TRBV18 and TRBJ2-7, with D unclear. CDR3 length equals 14 residues. Looked up from germline, CDR1 is KGHSH and CDR2 is LQKENI. V shed 6 bases and J shed 5 bases, with 17 bases lying between them. In DNA form, the CDR3 reads TGTGCCAGCTCCCTGGCAGAAAACCCTAACGAGCAGTACTTC. Its translation: CASSLAENPNEQYF.

The chain carries TRBV12-3 or TRBV12-4 and TRBJ1-1; 7 nucleotides line up with TRBD1. J gave up 1 base and V 7 bases, and 3 bases lay outside the gene matches. This CDR3 has 13 amino acids. The DNA of the CDR3 is TGTGCCAGCAACAGACAGGGGAACACTGAAGCTTTCTTT. Protein sequence: CASNRQGNTEAFF.

This clonotype was detected ten times or more. This sequence joins TRBV12-3 or TRBV12-4 and TRBJ2-1; D is perhaps TRBD2 (7 bases). Trimming left V 6 bases short and J 9 bases short, with 18 bases between. The CDR3 contains 14 residues. The CDR3 spells CASRRAGAPGEQFF. Written as DNA, the CDR3 is TGTGCCAGCAGGAGGGCGGGGGCCCCCGGTGAGCAGTTCTTC.

This clonotype appeared a few times. The genes are TRBV6-2 or TRBV6-3 and TRBJ2-7; weak D call: TRBD1 (7 bases). V was cut by 4 bases and J by 3 bases, with 13 bases left in between. Looked up from germline, CDR1 is MNHEY and CDR2 is SVGEGT. This CDR3 comprises 14 residues. CDR3: CASSFAGQNYEQYF. The DNA of the CDR3 is TGTGCCAGCAGTTTTGCGGGACAGAACTACGAGCAGTACTTC.

This clonotype has just a few counts. The chain links TRBV12-3 or TRBV12-4 to TRBJ2-7, with 7 bases lining up with TRBD2. Unmatched junction bases numbered 16, after V lost 7 bases and J lost 7 bases. This CDR3 spans 15 amino acids. The CDR3 protein is CASTYGRGWSQEQYF. CDR3 DNA: TGTGCCAGCACCTACGGGCGGGGGTGGAGTCAAGAGCAGTACTTC.

This clonotype came up a few times. V usage is TRBV27 and J usage is TRBJ2-3; D is unclear. The CDR3 has 13 amino acids. Trimming left V 3 bases short and J 4 bases short, with 8 bases between. Germline values: CDR1 MNHEY, CDR2 SMNVEV (reference sequence). The CDR3 coding sequence is TGTGCCAGCAGTTTTTATAATGCAGATACGCAGTATTTT. Translating gives CASSFYNADTQYF.

The gene calls are TRBV6-5 and TRBJ1-2, with 10 positions matching TRBD1. CDR3 size: 15 residues. Germline CDR1 MNHEY, CDR2 SVGAGI. Germline trimming cut 3 bases from V and 7 bases from J; bases unmatched to any gene: 8. The CDR3 DNA reads as TGTGCCAGCAGTTATCCGACCGGGACAGGGGTTGGCTACACCTTC. It encodes CASSYPTGTGVGYTF.

This clonotype was detected a few times. The chain combines TRBV5-1 with TRBJ1-1; no definite D call. The CDR3 contains 14 residues. V gave up 3 bases and J gave up 1 base, with 10 bases separating them. The germline V gene encodes CDR1 SGHRS and CDR2 YFSETQ. For the CDR3, the DNA is TGCGCCAGCAGCTCGACGTCGGGGAACACTGAAGCTTTCTTT. As protein: CASSSTSGNTEAFF.

This clonotype was detected once. The chain is built from TRBV2 and TRBJ1-2, with a possible D match to TRBD1 (6 bases). This CDR3 has 12 amino acids. The germline V and J ends were trimmed by 6 bases and 8 bases, with 13 bases remaining between them. Looked up from germline, CDR1 is SNHLY and CDR2 is FYNNEI. CDR3 loop: CASSATGRGYTF. Written as DNA, the CDR3 is TGTGCCAGCAGCGCTACAGGGAGGGGCTACACCTTC.

This clonotype was seen more than once but under ten times. This chain joins TRBV7-6 and TRBJ2-1, with 8 bases that match TRBD2. With V trimmed by 5 bases and J by 4 bases, 10 bases remained unmatched. The CDR3 spans 16 residues. Germline-derived CDR1 and CDR2 are SGHVS and FNYEAQ. The CDR3 nucleotides read TGTGCCAGCAGCCCCCAGGGAGCGGGGGAATACAATGAGCAGTTCTTC. It specifies CASSPQGAGEYNEQFF.

This clonotype was counted many times. The chain is built from TRBV6-2 or TRBV6-3 and TRBJ1-1; no firm D call. V lost 7 bases, J lost 3 bases, and 24 bases lay in between. The CDR3 length is 17 residues. Germline values: CDR1 MNHEY, CDR2 SVGEGT. As DNA, the CDR3 is TGTGCCAGCACCGCCGACATTTATGGGTTTGGTGACACTGAAGCTTTCTTT. It is translated as CASTADIYGFGDTEAFF.

The rearrangement joins TRBV3-1 to TRBJ2-7; D is ambiguous. Germline loops: CDR1 LGHDT, CDR2 YNNKEL (reference sequence). V was trimmed by 3 bases and J by 7 bases, leaving 16 bases between them. The CDR3 totals 14 residues. CDR3 in amino acids: CASSHPRAEREQYF. The CDR3 DNA is TGTGCCAGCAGCCATCCTAGGGCGGAAAGGGAGCAGTACTTC.

The V gene is TRBV29-1, the J gene TRBJ2-2; no clear D. V was clipped by 4 bases and J by 5 bases, with 8 bases between them. CDR3 length equals 12 residues. Germline loops: CDR1 SQVTM, CDR2 ANQGSEA. CDR3 protein: CSVGSQTGELFF. The CDR3 nucleotides read TGCAGCGTTGGGTCACAGACCGGGGAGCTGTTTTTT.

In regard to this clonotype: The junction does not match germline at one end; this may be a read error. The V and J genes are TRBV19 and TRBJ1-1; D gene uncertain. The CDR3 covers 11 residues. Germline values: CDR1 LNHDA, CDR2 SQIVND (reference sequence). The CDR3 sequence: CASLLGTDAFF. The CDR3 DNA follows: TGTGCCAGCCTACTGGGTACTGATGCTTTCTTT.

In its sample, this clonotype was seen many times. The chain couples TRBV11-2 to TRBJ2-5; D possibly corresponds to TRBD2 (5 bases). The V gene lost 1 base and the J gene lost 2 bases, with 14 bases spanning the gap. This CDR3 comprises 16 residues. Looked up from germline, CDR1 is SGHAT and CDR2 is FQNNGV. CDR3 protein: CASSLVRLSGQETQYF. CDR3 in DNA: TGTGCCAGCAGCTTAGTAAGACTATCGGGGCAAGAGACCCAGTACTTC.

V and J are TRBV6-5 and TRBJ1-6; D remains unclear. CDR1 MNHEY and CDR2 SVGAGI come from the germline V gene. The CDR3 has 15 amino acids. Deletions cut 2 bases from V and 5 bases from J, with 10 bases between. CDR3 bases: TGTGCCAGCAGTTACGAGGGCAGAAATAATTCACCCCTCCACTTT. It codes for CASSYEGRNNSPLHF.

V gene TRBV15 combines with J gene TRBJ2-1, with D possibly TRBD1 on 6 matching bases. Deletions cut 4 bases from V and 5 bases from J, with 9 bases between. This CDR3 is 13 amino acids long. The germline gives CDR1 LNHNV, CDR2 YYDKDF (reference sequence). This CDR3 is CATSTQGNNEQFF. The CDR3 region has the DNA TGTGCCACCAGCACACAGGGTAACAATGAGCAGTTCTTC.

This clonotype was counted between two and nine times. This chain links TRBV9 with TRBJ2-3; D remains ambiguous. This CDR3 is built from 14 residues. V dropped 2 bases and J dropped 6 bases, with 13 bases sitting between them. Germline-derived CDR1 and CDR2 are SGDLS and YYNGEE. In DNA, the CDR3 is TGTGCCAGCAGCGTCCGGGTCCTGGGCGATACGCAGTATTTT. Encoded protein: CASSVRVLGDTQYF.

This clonotype was seen repeatedly, ten times or more. V usage is TRBV5-1 and J usage is TRBJ2-3; no definite D call. CDR1 SGHRS and CDR2 YFSETQ come from the germline V gene. V was shortened by 4 bases and J by 9 bases, with 12 bases between the two germline ends. The CDR3 covers 12 residues. The CDR3 spells CASSRVGDTQYF. CDR3 DNA: TGCGCCAGCAGCCGGGTGGGTGACACGCAGTATTTT.

This clonotype was counted between two and nine times. This chain joins TRBV28 and TRBJ1-1; D unclear. The CDR3 contains 14 residues. In germline, CDR1 is MDHEN, CDR2 SYDVKM. The V gene lost 7 bases and the J gene lost 1 base, with 13 bases spanning the gap. CDR3: CASTPMGWNTEAFF. The CDR3 DNA sequence: TGTGCCAGCACCCCGATGGGCTGGAACACTGAAGCTTTCTTT.

The chain recombines TRBV14 with TRBJ1-1; D might be TRBD1 (5 bases). Germline V gives CDR1 SGHDN, CDR2 FVKESK. V lost 4 bases and J lost 7, with 10 bases in between. The CDR3 totals 12 residues. In nucleotides, the CDR3 is TGTGCCAGCAGCCGACAGAGGGGTGAAGCTTTCTTT. Amino acids: CASSRQRGEAFF. Combining the CDR3 with reference TRBV14 and TRBJ1-1 gives the whole variable domain EAGVTQFPSHSVIEKGQTVTLRCDPISGHDNLYWYRRVMGKEIKFLLHFVKESKQDESGMPNNRFLAERTGGTYSTLKVQPAELEDSGVYFCASSRQRGEAFFGQGTRLTVV.

The rearrangement links TRBV11-2 to TRBJ2-5, with D unresolved. Trimming removed 2 bases from V and 3 bases from J, with 19 bases in between. CDR1 SGHAT and CDR2 FQNNGV come from the germline V gene. This CDR3 is 17 amino acids long. This chain's CDR3 is CASSLRPAPVVEETQYF. CDR3 sequence (DNA): TGTGCCAGCAGCTTAAGGCCCGCGCCGGTAGTAGAAGAGACCCAGTACTTC.

This clonotype appeared once. This sequence joins TRBV20-1 and TRBJ1-5; D not certain. The CDR3 length is 14 residues. V lost 3 bases and J lost 4, with 13 bases in between. Germline CDR1 DFQATT, CDR2 SNEGSKA (reference sequence). This CDR3 reads CSASEVTGNQPQHF. CDR3 in DNA: TGCAGTGCTAGCGAGGTAACGGGGAATCAGCCCCAGCATTTT.

This chain uses TRBV4-3 with TRBJ2-2; 11 bases line up with TRBD1. CDR3 size: 15 residues. Trimming took 3 bases from V and 5 from J; bases not matched to a gene: 2. Germline CDR1 reads LGHNA; CDR2 reads YSLEER. CDR3 sequence reads: CASSHGTGGTGELFF. The CDR3 DNA follows: TGCGCCAGCAGCCATGGGACAGGGGGGACCGGGGAGCTGTTTTTT.

The sample holds a few counts of this clonotype. The V call is TRBV20-1, the J call TRBJ1-1; tentative D call: TRBD1 (5 bases). The CDR3 has 14 amino acids. Deletions cut 3 bases from V and 0 bases from J, with 11 bases between. Germline V gene sequence: CDR1 DFQATT, CDR2 SNEGSKA (reference sequence). In DNA form, the CDR3 reads TGCAGTGCTAGTGGGGGGGACCTGAACACTGAAGCTTTCTTT. Translation: CSASGGDLNTEAFF.